This TCR beta chain was retrieved from a study of blood T cells in healthy people across ages. Study findings and constraints: Naive T cell percentage by flow cytometry tracked strongly with beta diversity. No one knew whether donors had CMV, which possibly confounded expanded clonotype changes.

In the case of this clonotype: Its target is not known.

Primers used in a second PCR of roughly 6 to 11 cycles were a sample-barcoded 5' primer and a J-beta primer mix. Via MiXCR, TCRdb re-called the 5' RACE reads, giving one row per CDR3 protein. The profile shows hundreds of thousands of distinct CDR3 sequences, roughly 41% of them singletons. Looked up from germline, CDR1 is DFQATT and CDR2 is SNEGSKA (reference sequence). V shed 6 bases and J 4 bases; nucleotides not matched to a gene: 12. The CDR3 covers 14 residues. Sequencing was done on a sample of blood. V and J are TRBV20-1 and TRBJ2-7; 7 bases agree with TRBD1. This TCR derives from a man older than 75 in good health. The CDR3 DNA reads as TGCAGTGCCAGAACCGGGACAGAACCGTACGAGCAGTACTTC. Translating gives CSARTGTEPYEQYF.